This TCR beta chain was found in a study of blood T cell repertoires in COVID-19. Study-wide context: Samples taken during acute and convalescent COVID-19 were collected in the United States, Italy and Spain. Sources were T cells, B-cell-depleted T cells, or PBMCs; the material itself was cDNA or gDNA.

Deletions cut 5 bases from V and 1 base from J, with 11 bases between. The germline CDR1 and CDR2 sequences are MNHEY and SVGAGI. This CDR3 contains 14 residues. The repertoire was sequenced with immunoSEQ multiplex PCR; TCRdb's copy has only in-frame clones and lacks some. The sample includes about 97,000 clones, more than 75% seen only once; the top ten take around 2.9%. This receptor was identified in a man aged 45 to 65 with active or convalescent COVID-19. Sequencing input: peripheral blood. The chain is built from TRBV6-5 and TRBJ1-1; D remains ambiguous. As DNA, the CDR3 is TGTGCCAGCAGTACGGGAGATCGGAACACTGAAGCTTTCTTT. Translation: CASSTGDRNTEAFF.